The T cell receptor (beta chain) under discussion was sequenced for a study of T cell repertoires in ileal Crohn's disease (dated by TCRdb to the late 2010s). Turning to the overall study: Median disease duration was approximately 8 years, and 30% to 45% of patients were identified as active smokers at the time of surgery. Surgery was performed for a complication in all patients, with stricturing disease in 61% and penetrating disease in approximately 39%. Roughly half of the patients were given postoperative therapy, with about a dozen receiving thiopurines and 15 to 20 receiving anti-TNF agents. Neoterminal ileum biopsies obtained at postoperative colonoscopy were designated as M6 samples. A prospective multicentre cohort supplied the 57 Crohn's disease patients whose TCR repertoires were analysed. Running in parallel with the study was a multicentre cohort set up to find predictors of early endoscopic recurrence following ileocolonic resection. A Rutgeerts score above i0 was used to define endoscopic postoperative recurrence. A total of about 170 mucosal samples from about 57 patients were sequenced, collected from several sites on the surgical specimen and at postoperative endoscopy. Results the study describes overall, beyond this receptor: A significantly higher proportion of clonal expansions was observed in active smokers at surgery than in non-smokers (about 25% vs 20%, p=0.02). Sorted CD8 T cells carried more high-frequency clones than CD4 T cells, suggesting mucosal expansions were mainly CD8. Endoscopic recurrence was linked to a higher percentage of high-frequency clones at surgery, and recurrence occurred in every patient whose clonality exceeded 26.8% (18/57). Mucosal CD4 and CD8 T cells were sorted and sequenced only in a subgroup of patients, whose size was not stated. The timing of postoperative endoscopy varied within the first year after surgery, and the median delay was approximately 6.6 months.

V loses 5 bases, J loses 3 bases, and the germline ends lie 8 bases apart. The CDR3 numbers 13 residues from cysteine through phenylalanine. Only the CDR3 portion is preserved as DNA: 39 bases, with reading frame beginning at the first base. Taken from the germline V gene, the CDR1 and CDR2 loops are MNHNS and SASEGT. Per the publication, the time point label means: neoterminal ileum biopsy at postoperative endoscopy, about 6 months after surgery. To be eligible, patients had to be adults with ileal or ileocolonic Crohn's disease and an indication for ileocolonic resection. Before DNA extraction, whole ileal mucosal biopsies were kept frozen at -80 degrees C. A TRizol-based method was used to extract genomic DNA from the frozen whole biopsies, and the DNA was quantified with a NanoDrop 2000 spectrophotometer. For this clone: Its antigen is currently not known. The input lacks base qualities; no much larger clone sits a single base away.

Around 550 nanograms of biopsy DNA per sample were submitted for commercial TCRB immunosequencing. A two-step, amplification bias-controlled multiplex PCR was used by Adaptive Biotechnology to amplify CDR3 regions from genomic DNA. Primers for every V and J gene segment were used in the first PCR, and barcodes and Illumina adapters were added in the second PCR. CDR3 libraries were sequenced on an Illumina instrument. Regarding the original processing steps: Analysis combined the vendor-provided pipelines with custom analysis of raw data in R/Bioconductor under R version 3.3.0. Clonality, which ranges from 0 to 1, was calculated as the inverse of the normalised Shannon entropy across all productive clones. High-frequency clones were defined as the share of the repertoire occupied by the top 100 clones, with only clones passing a 95% confidence test being retained. The Simpson index measured repertoire diversity, and the Morisita-Horn index measured overlap between samples. The table was pulled from immuneACCESS by TCRdb, which kept in-frame rearrangements only. Such tables lose some clones; where checked, under half of the loss comes from unresolved V genes, and the rest has no known cause. For V, J and clone size, that table is used; D and trimming come from the DNA. The sample includes about 13,000 clones, with more than 65% observed a single time. Around 8.7% of the sample is taken by the ten largest.

The rearranged segments are TRBV6-1 and TRBJ1-5; the D gene assignment is ambiguous. The source is an adult with Crohn's disease. The sample consisted of ileal tissue. The bases are TGTGCCAGCAGTTATGGAGTCAATCAGCCCCAGCATTTT. This sequence encodes CASSYGVNQPQHF.